This entry concerns a single TCR beta chain. The data belong to a study of regulatory T cells in long-lasting Graves disease. According to the study, TCR beta libraries were built with iRepertoire HTBI primers and CDR3-region Arm-PCR. In the original workflow: The samples yielded 62 TRBV and 14 to 15 TRBJ segments. One entry per CDR3 protein, called by TCRdb with MiXCR from the multiplex PCR reads. What appears here as the V and J calls and clone size reflects TCRdb's work, not the paper's. Seen here are under 450,000 distinct CDR3 sequences, about a quarter observed once, and the top ten hold approximately 26%. The time point: persistent/refractory GD, antithyroid drugs over 5 years with positive TRAb. From RNA extracted from PBMCs, the TCR library was made. CDR3 length: 13 amino acids. Germline lookup yields CDR1 SGHTA and CDR2 FQGNSA. The V end lost 2 bases, the J end lost 6 bases, and 11 bases lay between the germline ends.

The TCR originated in a female donor with Graves disease. This sequence joins TRBV7-2 and TRBJ2-7; the D gene is possibly TRBD2 (5 bases). The starting material was peripheral blood mononuclear cells (PBMCs), obtained when the disease was refractory, from a patient treated with antithyroid drugs. The CDR3 sequence is CASSLNLGGEQYF. Here the CDR3 DNA reads TGTGCCAGCAGCTTAAACCTAGGAGGCGAGCAGTACTTC.